The clone carrying this T cell receptor (beta chain) was seen more than once but under ten times. Its antigen is unidentified. These data originate in a study of Graves' ophthalmopathy and Graves' hyperthyroidism. Germline-derived CDR1 and CDR2 are MNHEY and SVGAGI. The CDR3 is 14 residues long. V was trimmed by 4 bases and J by 4 bases, leaving 13 bases between them. Investigators amplified TCR beta CDR3 regions from RNA transcripts. The first-round RT-PCR employed HTBI primers together with the Qiagen OneStep RT-PCR kit. A multiplex PCR was then performed as the second round. TCRdb fed the multiplex PCR reads into MiXCR, producing one record per CDR3 protein. This repertoire shows some 400,000 distinct CDR3 sequences, about a sixth found once; its top ten account for about 1.4%. Study results and limitations: Blood also held most thyroid clonotypes expanded above 0.001 frequency.

PBMCs were isolated from an approximately 10 ml sample of fresh peripheral blood. The specimen was peripheral blood. The rearrangement uses TRBV6-5 and TRBJ1-2, with no clear D. The TCR originated in a woman between 18 and 29 years old with Graves' ophthalmopathy. CDR3 nucleotide sequence: TGTGCCAGCAGTTCTAACCGGGTCTCCTATGGCTACACCTTC. Amino acids: CASSSNRVSYGYTF.